There are a few counts of the clone carrying this TCR beta chain. RNA was isolated and reverse transcribed to cDNA, the sequencing template. Assay used: immunoSEQ multiplex PCR; TCRdb lists only in-frame clones, some missing. The sample lists more than 95,000 clones, less than 45% occurring once. This record belongs to a study of CD8+ T cells in alopecia areata. For the study at large: Tofacitinib was given for 6 to 18 months, then stopped for 6 months.

The CDR3 is made up of 18 amino acids. CDR1 is LGHNA and CDR2 is YSLEER in the germline V gene. V shed 1 base and J 0 bases; nucleotides not matched to a gene: 10. The chain employs TRBV4-3 and TRBJ2-3; TRBD2 matches 7 bases. Sequencing was carried out using CD4+ T cells sorted from blood. The TCR comes from a human donor with alopecia areata. The chain's CDR3 is CASSQVPMVAGSTDTQYF. The CDR3, as DNA: TGCGCCAGCAGCCAAGTCCCGATGGTAGCGGGTAGCACAGATACGCAGTATTTT.